This entry lists 32 T cell receptor beta chains sequenced from one sample in a study of OX40 agonist ivuxolimab in advanced cancers. The protocol was immunoSEQ multiplex PCR, while the TCRdb copy is restricted to in-frame clones and leaves out a portion. The sample holds 6,500 to 7,000 clones, about four fifths seen once. Sequences were derived from CD4+ or CD8+ T cells sorted from blood, sampled in a trial of the OX40 agonist ivuxolimab. The receptors were sampled from an adult with an advanced solid tumor such as melanoma, head and neck, liver or kidney cancer.

The chain recombines TRBV29-1 with TRBJ1-3; 8 positions match TRBD1. With 7 bases clipped from V and 6 bases from J, the junction kept 5 bases outside the gene matches. Germline CDR1 SQVTM, CDR2 ANQGSEA. The CDR3 is 12 amino acids. CDR3 protein: CSAKTGENTIYF. DNA of the CDR3: TGCAGCGCGAAGACAGGGGAAAACACCATATATTTT. The variable domain in full, completed from reference TRBV29-1 and TRBJ1-3, reads SAVISQKPSRDICQRGTSLTIQCQVDSQVTMMFWYRQQPGQSLTLIATANQGSEATYESGFVIDKFPISRPNLTFSTLTVSNMSPEDSSIYLCSAKTGENTIYFGEGSWLTVV.

The V and J genes are TRBV9 and TRBJ2-2; 11 bases agree with TRBD2. V was clipped by 5 bases and J by 6 bases; unmatched bases: 6. The CDR3 has 15 residues. The V gene's germline CDR1 is SGDLS and CDR2 YYNGEE. The CDR3 DNA reads as TGTGCCAGCAGGGGGGGACTAGCGGTGTCCGGGGAGCTGTTTTTT. This encodes CASRGGLAVSGELFF.

Here the CDR3 reads CASRPRSGSWSTEAFF. The CDR3, as DNA: TGTGCCAGCAGACCTCGCTCAGGGTCTTGGAGCACTGAAGCTTTCTTT. The V call is TRBV7-9, the J call TRBJ1-1; possible D gene TRBD1, 5 bases. The CDR3 is 16 residues long. The V end was cut by 6 bases, the J end by 4 bases, with 21 bases between. Germline CDR1 and CDR2: SEHNR and FQNEAQ (reference sequence).

The CDR3 here is CASSLQGAFEKLFF. The CDR3 DNA reads TGCGCCAGCAGTCTACAGGGGGCATTCGAAAAACTGTTTTTT. The chain joins TRBV4-1 to TRBJ1-4; 9 positions match TRBD1. V shed 6 bases, J shed 8 bases, and the junction held 7 bases outside the gene matches. CDR3 length equals 14 residues. CDR1 and CDR2 from the germline V gene are MGHRA and YSYEKL.

The chain has TRBV6-5 and TRBJ2-1; 7 nucleotides align to TRBD1. CDR3 size: 14 residues. V was clipped by 4 bases and J by 7 bases; unmatched bases: 7. Germline V gene sequence: CDR1 MNHEY, CDR2 SVGAGI. In DNA, the CDR3 is TGTGCCAGCAGTTTGGGACAGAAACTTAATGAGCAGTTCTTC. Amino acids: CASSLGQKLNEQFF.

The V gene is TRBV19, the J gene TRBJ2-7; the D gene is possibly TRBD2 (5 bases). This CDR3 region has 14 residues. Germline CDR1 reads LNHDA; CDR2 reads SQIVND (reference sequence). Trimming pared 3 bases from V and 0 bases from J, leaving 9 bases between. CDR3 sequence reads: CASSIGGLSYEQYF. The CDR3 region has the DNA TGTGCCAGTAGTATTGGCGGACTCTCCTACGAGCAGTACTTC.

V is TRBV6-6 and J is TRBJ1-6; D uncertain. Germline CDR1 MNHNY, CDR2 SVGAGI (reference sequence). The V end lost 2 bases, the J end lost 7 bases, and 6 bases lay between the germline ends. This CDR3 comprises 13 residues. As DNA, the CDR3 is TGTGCCAGCAGTTACAGTCAAAATTCACCCCTCCACTTT. It is translated as CASSYSQNSPLHF.

The chain joins TRBV5-1 to TRBJ1-6; D is uncertain. Looked up from germline, CDR1 is SGHRS and CDR2 is YFSETQ. V gave up 2 bases and J gave up 5 bases, with 8 bases separating them. This CDR3 comprises 14 residues. The CDR3 protein is CASSLEGNNSPLHF. The CDR3, as DNA: TGCGCCAGCAGCTTAGAAGGAAATAATTCACCCCTCCACTTT.

CDR3 sequence: CASSQDRTGGSYEQYF. The CDR3 DNA reads as TGCGCCAGCAGCCAAGATCGGACAGGGGGCTCCTACGAGCAGTACTTC. This sequence joins TRBV4-3 and TRBJ2-7; TRBD1 matches 10 bases. V shed 0 bases, J shed 0 bases, and the junction held 2 bases outside the gene matches. Germline loops: CDR1 LGHNA, CDR2 YSLEER. CDR3 length: 16 residues.

The V and J genes are TRBV27 and TRBJ1-1; TRBD1 might be the D (5 bases). V dropped 2 bases and J dropped 4 bases, with 8 bases sitting between them. Germline V gene data show CDR1 as MNHEY and CDR2 as SMNVEV (reference sequence). This CDR3 is built from 13 residues. This CDR3 reads CASSLGGPTEAFF. CDR3 DNA: TGTGCCAGCAGTTTAGGGGGACCCACTGAAGCTTTCTTT.

V and J are TRBV4-3 and TRBJ2-2; D gene unclear. The V and J ends lost 0 bases and 1 base respectively, with 12 bases between them. The CDR3 is 17 amino acids. CDR1 and CDR2 (germline): LGHNA, YSLEER. The CDR3 region has the DNA TGCGCCAGCAGCCAAGATCTGGCGGAATGGAACACCGGGGAGCTGTTTTTT. It is translated as CASSQDLAEWNTGELFF.

The chain employs TRBV5-6 and TRBJ2-1, with TRBD2 identical over 7 bases. The CDR3 spans 19 residues. Per germline, CDR1 SGHDT and CDR2 YYEEEE. J was trimmed by 4 bases and V by 6 bases; bases with no gene match: 22. DNA for the CDR3: TGTGCCAGCAACTCTGCGGCGGGGGAGCGATTCGACCTTTACAATGAGCAGTTCTTC. It codes for CASNSAAGERFDLYNEQFF.

This clone came up once. The CDR3 DNA reads TGTGCCAGCAGTACATTGATCGAAAACACCATATATTTT. As protein: CASSTLIENTIYF. The chain couples TRBV5-5 to TRBJ1-3; D gene unclear. Trimming removed 5 bases from V and 6 bases from J, with 12 bases in between. The germline CDR1 and CDR2 sequences are SGHKS and YYEKEE (reference sequence). CDR3 length: 13 amino acids.

This clone showed up just once. This chain connects TRBV18 to TRBJ1-1; D is ambiguous. The CDR3 runs to 14 residues. The V gene lost 0 bases and the J gene lost 7 bases, with 12 bases spanning the gap. From germline, CDR1 is KGHSH and CDR2 LQKENI. For the CDR3, the DNA is TGTGCCAGCTCACCACCAAGTTGGCTTGATGAAGCTTTCTTT. This translates into CASSPPSWLDEAFF.

The J gene is TRBJ1-5, the V gene TRBV28, with D uncertain. The germline V gene has CDR1 MDHEN and CDR2 SYDVKM. With 2 bases removed from V and 6 bases from J, the gap between germline ends came to 5 bases. This CDR3 has 12 amino acids. CDR3 sequence: CASSLGGQPQHF. As DNA, the CDR3 is TGTGCCAGCAGTTTAGGAGGTCAGCCCCAGCATTTT.

The CDR3 nucleotides read TGTGCCAGCAGCGGGGGCCATACCTACGAGCAGTACTTC. Translation gives CASSGGHTYEQYF. The gene calls are TRBV9 and TRBJ2-7, with D possibly matching TRBD1 (5 bases). Trimming cost V 3 bases and J 2 bases, with 9 bases left between them. This CDR3 spans 13 amino acids. Germline loops: CDR1 SGDLS, CDR2 YYNGEE.

This clone appeared a few times. The chain combines TRBV4-2 with TRBJ2-3; 10 bases are shared with TRBD1. The V segment lost 0 bases and the J segment 5 bases; nucleotides outside the gene matches: 5. The germline V gene has CDR1 LGHNA and CDR2 YNFKEQ. The CDR3 sequence is 16 residues long. The CDR3 loop reads CASSQEGQGGVDTQYF. In nucleotides, the CDR3 is TGTGCCAGCAGCCAAGAAGGACAGGGGGGAGTAGATACGCAGTATTTT.

The rearrangement uses TRBV5-6 and TRBJ2-7; D uncertain. V was cut by 4 bases and J by 0 bases, with 11 bases left in between. Germline-derived CDR1 and CDR2 are SGHDT and YYEEEE. The CDR3 length is 14 residues. The CDR3 DNA is TGTGCCAGCAGCCTAATACCGGCCTCCTACGAGCAGTACTTC. It codes for CASSLIPASYEQYF.

This chain joins TRBV9 and TRBJ1-2; 9 bases fit TRBD1. V was clipped by 4 bases and J by 4 bases; unmatched bases: 8. Germline loops: CDR1 SGDLS, CDR2 YYNGEE. This CDR3 spans 15 amino acids. Here the CDR3 DNA reads TGTGCCAGCAGCATCACAGGGGGCGCCTCCTATGGCTACACCTTC. Amino acid sequence: CASSITGGASYGYTF.

This CDR3 reads CASSLDSGYGYTF. Written as DNA, the CDR3 is TGTGCCAGCAGCTTAGACAGCGGCTATGGCTACACCTTC. The chain employs TRBV7-3 and TRBJ1-2; tentatively, D is TRBD1 (5 bases). Trimming pared 2 bases from V and 4 bases from J, leaving 8 bases between. Germline V CDR1 and CDR2: SGHTA, FQGTGA. This CDR3 has 13 amino acids. Drawing the rest from reference TRBV7-3 and TRBJ1-2, the complete variable domain is GAGVSQTPSNKVTEKGKYVELRCDPISGHTALYWYRQSLGQGPEFLIYFQGTGAADDSGLPNDRFFAVRPEGSVSTLKIQRTERGDSAVYLCASSLDSGYGYTFGSGTRLTVV.

This chain links TRBV4-3 with TRBJ1-2, with D maybe TRBD1 (6 bases). Per the germline V gene, CDR1 is LGHNA and CDR2 is YSLEER. The CDR3 spans 17 residues. Trimming pared 4 bases from V and 3 bases from J, leaving 21 bases between. CDR3 bases: TGCGCCAGCAGCCCCAACCCCACCTACCAGGGGCACTATGGCTACACCTTC. This translates into CASSPNPTYQGHYGYTF.

The chain couples TRBV4-1 to TRBJ1-1; D not resolved. The CDR3 sequence is 12 residues long. CDR1 is MGHRA, CDR2 YSYEKL, per germline. Trimming took 5 bases from V and 4 from J, leaving 8 bases between them. The DNA for the CDR3 is TGCGCCAGCAGCAAAGTAGGCACTGAAGCTTTCTTT. The encoded protein is CASSKVGTEAFF.

The V call is TRBV4-1, the J call TRBJ2-2; no firm D call. Trimming cost V 2 bases and J 7 bases, with 11 bases left between them. This CDR3 is 14 amino acids long. Germline V gives CDR1 MGHRA, CDR2 YSYEKL. The CDR3 sequence: CASSQNEVIGELFF. DNA for the CDR3: TGCGCCAGCAGCCAAAATGAAGTAATCGGGGAGCTGTTTTTT.

This clone was detected only a few times. The chain links TRBV5-6 to TRBJ2-5, with D maybe TRBD1 (6 bases). Trimming pared 2 bases from V and 3 bases from J, leaving 11 bases between. The CDR3 spans 14 residues. In germline, CDR1 is SGHDT, CDR2 YYEEEE. The CDR3: CASSLLTGEETQYF. Written as DNA, the CDR3 is TGTGCCAGCAGCTTACTGACAGGTGAAGAGACCCAGTACTTC.

The V and J genes are TRBV7-3 and TRBJ2-1; 10 positions match TRBD2. This CDR3 has 18 residues. Germline V gives CDR1 SGHTA, CDR2 FQGTGA. After removal of 2 bases from V and 4 bases from J, the junction contained 11 bases not matched to a gene. DNA for the CDR3: TGTGCCAGCAGCTTACTCCCGGCTAGCGGGGGTAAGTACAATGAGCAGTTCTTC. It yields the protein CASSLLPASGGKYNEQFF.

This clone came up a few times. In DNA, the CDR3 is TGTGCCAGCAGCTTTCGCGGCGGCACTGAAGCTTTCTTT. It is translated as CASSFRGGTEAFF. The rearrangement uses TRBV13 and TRBJ1-1, with D uncertain. Per the germline V gene, CDR1 is PRHDT and CDR2 is FYEKMQ (reference sequence). The ends were cut back, 3 bases at V and 4 bases at J, with 9 bases in the middle. The CDR3 runs to 13 residues.

CDR3 residues: CASSLDGDTQYF. The DNA for the CDR3 is TGTGCCAGCAGTTTGGACGGGGATACGCAGTATTTT. The chain couples TRBV25-1 to TRBJ2-3; D remains unclear. Germline values: CDR1 MGHDK, CDR2 SYGVNS. The ends were cut back, 5 bases at V and 6 bases at J, with 9 bases in the middle. The CDR3 is made up of 12 amino acids.

Details on this clone: The sample has other DNA sequences that encode this CDR3 too. V usage is TRBV5-5 and J usage is TRBJ1-1; tentatively, D is TRBD1 (5 bases). Germline V gene data show CDR1 as SGHKS and CDR2 as YYEKEE (reference sequence). The CDR3 spans 14 residues. V was pared by 0 bases and J by 4 bases, with 10 bases between. CDR3 nucleotides: TGTGCCAGCAGCTTGGGCCAGGGTGGCACTGAAGCTTTCTTT. Its translation: CASSLGQGGTEAFF.

This clone was seen a single time. J is TRBJ2-3 and V is TRBV25-1; D is perhaps TRBD1 or TRBD2 (5 bases each). Germline-derived CDR1 and CDR2 are MGHDK and SYGVNS. The V end was cut by 3 bases, the J end by 0 bases, with 16 bases between. The CDR3 loop spans 17 amino acids. The CDR3 sequence is CASSDSRDRRSTDTQYF. Written as DNA, the CDR3 is TGTGCCAGCAGTGATAGCCGGGACCGGCGGAGCACAGATACGCAGTATTTT.

The CDR3 DNA follows: TGTGCCAGCAGACTAGCGGGGGGCGTCTCCTACGAGCAGTACTTC. This sequence encodes CASRLAGGVSYEQYF. This chain uses TRBV27 with TRBJ2-7; TRBD2 agrees at 12 bases. V gave up 6 bases and J gave up 0 bases; unmatched junction bases: 3. The CDR3 sequence is 15 residues long. Germline V gene lookup returns CDR1 MNHEY and CDR2 SMNVEV (reference sequence).

The chain has TRBV25-1 and TRBJ1-6; D ambiguous. This CDR3 has 13 amino acids. Germline loops: CDR1 MGHDK, CDR2 SYGVNS. V was clipped by 2 bases and J by 9 bases, with 8 bases between them. The CDR3 nucleotides are TGTGCCAGCAGTGAAGGACTTCTTTCACCCCTCCACTTT. This sequence encodes CASSEGLLSPLHF.

CDR3 protein: CASSEAFREQFF. Here the CDR3 DNA reads TGTGCCAGCAGTGAAGCATTTCGTGAGCAGTTCTTC. The rearrangement joins TRBV2 to TRBJ2-1; no clear D gene. Trimming left V 0 bases short and J 9 bases short, with 6 bases between. Germline V lookup: CDR1 SNHLY, CDR2 FYNNEI. This CDR3 contains 12 residues. Looking up the rest from reference TRBV2 and TRBJ2-1 gives the full variable domain: EPEVTQTPSHQVTQMGQEVILRCVPISNHLYFYWYRQILGQKVEFLVSFYNNEISEKSEIFDDQFSVERPDGSNFTLKIRSTKLEDSAMYFCASSEAFREQFFGPGTRLTVL.